The clone carrying this T cell receptor beta chain was seen many times. Its target is unknown. The sample originates from a study of T-cell reconstitution after alpha-beta-depleted transplantation in children. Germline CDR1 reads DFQATT; CDR2 reads SNEGSKA (reference sequence). CDR3 length: 12 amino acids. Trimming shortened V by 3 bases and J by 3 bases, and 6 bases separated the two germline ends. The study, taken as a whole, reports: Most T-cell counts and diversity one year after the transplant came from T cells that were newly produced. Diversity of TCRbeta at day 60 was high in some patients, arising from surviving recipient T cells and thymic progenitors. Several hundred expanded graft clones reportedly supplied alpha-beta T cells about two months after transplant.

Unique molecular identifiers were used in preparing the TCRbeta library. TCRdb reprocessed the PCR reads via MiXCR and lists one record per CDR3 protein. The data show approximately 30,000 distinct CDR3 sequences, roughly 6% seen once. The receptor's source is a male patient between 5 and 17 years old who had a stem cell transplant for acute myeloid leukemia, so the T cells may come from the graft donor. Here the sequenced sample was PBMCs, mostly from graft donor cells, taken 180 days after TCRalphabeta/CD19-depleted stem cell transplant. The chain joins TRBV20-1 to TRBJ1-5; D may be TRBD1 (5 bases). The DNA for the CDR3 is TGCAGTGCTAGGACAGCCAATCAGCCCCAGCATTTT. Translation: CSARTANQPQHF.